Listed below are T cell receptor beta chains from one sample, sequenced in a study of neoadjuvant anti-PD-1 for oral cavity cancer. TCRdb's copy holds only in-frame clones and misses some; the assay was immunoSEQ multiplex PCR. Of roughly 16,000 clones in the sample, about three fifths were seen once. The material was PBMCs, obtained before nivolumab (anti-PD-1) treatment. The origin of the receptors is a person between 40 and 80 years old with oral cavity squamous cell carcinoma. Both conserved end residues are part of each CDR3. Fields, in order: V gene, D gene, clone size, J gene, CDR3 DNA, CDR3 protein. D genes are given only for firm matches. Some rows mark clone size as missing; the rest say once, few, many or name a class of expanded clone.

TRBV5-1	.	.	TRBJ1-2	TGCGCCAGCAGCTTGGCTACGGCAGGTGCTGGCTACACCTTC	CASSLATAGAGYTF
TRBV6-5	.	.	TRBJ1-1	TGTGCCAGCGGCCCGTTGGGGGGTCACGCTGAAGCTTTCTTT	CASGPLGGHAEAFF
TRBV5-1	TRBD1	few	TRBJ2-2	TGCGCCAGCAGCTTGGAGGGGGCCTGGGACACCGGGGAGCTGTTTTTT	CASSLEGAWDTGELFF
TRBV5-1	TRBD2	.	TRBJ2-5	TGCGCCAGCAGCTTGGTAGCGGGAGTAACGGGAGAGACCCAGTACTTC	CASSLVAGVTGETQYF
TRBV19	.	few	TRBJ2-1	TGTGCCAGTAGTTTACCAGGGAGCTCCTACAATGAGCAGTTCTTC	CASSLPGSSYNEQFF
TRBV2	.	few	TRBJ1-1	TGTGCCAGCAGTGAACGGGGGCGAATTGAAGCTTTCTTT	CASSERGRIEAFF
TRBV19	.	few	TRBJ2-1	TGTGCCAGCCGTGGGCAGTCGGCGAGAGAGCAGTTCTTC	CASRGQSAREQFF
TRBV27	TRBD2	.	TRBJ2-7	TGTGCCAGCAGCGGGAGGGCCCGTTACGAGCAGTACTTC	CASSGRARYEQYF
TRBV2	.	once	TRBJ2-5	TGTGCCAGCAGTGAGAGCGGGCCTCAAGAGACCCAGTACTTC	CASSESGPQETQYF
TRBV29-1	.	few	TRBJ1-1	TGCAGCGTTGAATACAGCCGGAACACTGAAGCTTTCTTT	CSVEYSRNTEAFF
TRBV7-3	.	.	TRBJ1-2	TGTGCCAGCAGCCTAAGAGACGGCTATGGCTACACCTTC	CASSLRDGYGYTF
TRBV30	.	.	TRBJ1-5	TGTGCCTGGAGTCGATCCGACCCGGGGCATAGCAATCAGCCCCAGCATTTT	CAWSRSDPGHSNQPQHF
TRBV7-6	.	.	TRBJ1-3	TGTGCCAGCAGCTTGACAGTGAACTCTGGAAACACCATATATTTT	CASSLTVNSGNTIYF
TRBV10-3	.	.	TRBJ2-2	TGTGCCATCAGTGGGGCCGGGGAGCTGTTTTTT	CAISGAGELFF
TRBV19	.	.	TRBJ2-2	TGTGCCAGTAGTATAGAAAGGAACACCGGGGAGCTGTTTTTT	CASSIERNTGELFF
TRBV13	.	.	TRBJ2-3	TGTGCCAGCAGCCGAGGTAGGGGGGGGACAGATACGCAGTATTTT	CASSRGRGGTDTQYF
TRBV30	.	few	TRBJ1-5	TGTGCCTGGAGTGTGTCCCCGGGCAGCAATCAGCCCCAGCATTTT	CAWSVSPGSNQPQHF
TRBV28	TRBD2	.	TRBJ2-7	TGTGCCAGCTTACCATCGCTAGCGGCGGCCTACGAGCAGTACTTC	CASLPSLAAAYEQYF
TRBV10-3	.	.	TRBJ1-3	TGTGCCATCAGTAACTCAGGGGCTGGAAACACCATATATTTT	CAISNSGAGNTIYF
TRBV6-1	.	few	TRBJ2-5	TGTGCCAGCAGTGGCCTCGGGCCCCCTCAAGAGACCCAGTACTTC	CASSGLGPPQETQYF
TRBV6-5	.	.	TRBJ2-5	TGTGCCAGCAGTTCCGGGGTCGCCCAGTACTTC	CASSSGVAQYF
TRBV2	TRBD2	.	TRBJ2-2	TGTGCCAGCAGGGCGGGGGACGCGGCCGGGGAGCTGTTTTTT	CASRAGDAAGELFF
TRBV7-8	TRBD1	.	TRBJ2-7	TGTGCCAGCAGCTTAGCCCTCGGACAGGCATCCTCCTACGAGCAGTACTTC	CASSLALGQASSYEQYF
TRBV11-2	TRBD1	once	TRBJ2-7	TGTGCCAGCAGCTTAGGGGGACAGGACTACGAGCAGTACTTC	CASSLGGQDYEQYF
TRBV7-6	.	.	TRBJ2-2	TGTGCCAGCAGGCAGCCGAACACCGGGGAGCTGTTTTTT	CASRQPNTGELFF
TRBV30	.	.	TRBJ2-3	TGTGCCTGGAGTGTGCCCGGGGCGCAGTATTTT	CAWSVPGAQYF
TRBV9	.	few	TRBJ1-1	TGTGCCAGCAGCGTAGCGGGTATGGGAGGGTTGAACACTGAAGCTTTCTTT	CASSVAGMGGLNTEAFF
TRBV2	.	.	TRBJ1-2	TGTGCCAGCAGTGAAGAAGTTGGACGGAACTATGGCTACACCTTC	CASSEEVGRNYGYTF
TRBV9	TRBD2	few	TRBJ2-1	TGTGCCAGCAGCGCTAGCGGGGCCACTACCTACAATGAGCAGTTCTTC	CASSASGATTYNEQFF
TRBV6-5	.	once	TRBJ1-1	TGTGCCAGCAGTTACGAGGCGCAGGGAGTTACTGAAGCTTTCTTT	CASSYEAQGVTEAFF
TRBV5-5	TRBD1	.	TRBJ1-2	TGTGCCAGCAGCCCCGGGACAGAGTCCATCCTGCGCTACACCTTC	CASSPGTESILRYTF
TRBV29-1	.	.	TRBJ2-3	TGCAGCACCGCCACCCCAGGACGGCACACATCGCAGTATTTT	CSTATPGRHTSQYF
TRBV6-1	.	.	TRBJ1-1	TGTGCCAGCAGCAGGGGCAGCACTGAAGCTTTCTTT	CASSRGSTEAFF